This TCR beta chain was observed in a study of blood T cell repertoires in COVID-19. Study in general: Spain, Italy and the United States supplied samples that represented acute and convalescent COVID-19. PBMCs, B-cell-depleted T cells, or T cells provided the cDNA or gDNA that made up the material.

This CDR3 region has 16 residues. V was pared by 0 bases and J by 6 bases, with 17 bases between. Germline CDR1 and CDR2: MGHRA and YSYEKL. This clone was detected only a few times. Authors' methods: Amplified reference gene primers provided the basis for estimating nucleated cell counts. Sequencing used immunoSEQ multiplex PCR; TCRdb keeps in-frame clones, though not all of them. D and trimming come from the DNA, and the V and J calls and clone size come from that table. The sample has about 50,000 clones, about 89% seen once; the top ten hold 16%. Sequencing used peripheral blood. This sequence was found in a man in his sixties with active or convalescent COVID-19. The V and J genes are TRBV4-1 and TRBJ1-2; maybe TRBD1 (6 bases). CDR3 residues: CASSQDEATGTDGYTF. CDR3 sequence (DNA): TGCGCCAGCAGCCAAGACGAGGCCACAGGGACGGATGGCTACACCTTC.